The 7 T cell receptor beta chains reported below all come from one sample, sequenced in a study of blood T cell repertoires in COVID-19. Here immunoSEQ multiplex PCR was the method, and the copy in TCRdb shows in-frame clones only, minus some. The sample yields approximately 200,000 clones, 84% seen once. Sequences were obtained from PBMCs or T cells enriched from blood (not recorded which). The receptor set was obtained from a man aged 55 to 70 who had recovered from COVID-19.

The DNA for the CDR3 is TGTGCCAGCAGTGAAGCCCGGGACAGTTGGAATGGCTACACCTTC. Amino acid sequence: CASSEARDSWNGYTF. V usage is TRBV6-1 and J usage is TRBJ1-2, with 7 bases matching TRBD1. The CDR3 extends over 15 amino acids. Germline V gene sequence: CDR1 MNHNS, CDR2 SASEGT. The V and J ends lost 0 bases and 6 bases, in that order; junction bases with no gene match: 7.

CDR3 residues: CAWSVPRGGNEKLFF. For the CDR3, the DNA is TGTGCCTGGAGTGTACCCCGGGGGGGCAATGAAAAACTGTTTTTT. V gene TRBV30 combines with J gene TRBJ1-4, with a possible D match to TRBD1 (6 bases). Trimming stripped 0 bases from V and 5 bases from J, with 13 bases between. The CDR3 consists of 15 residues. The V gene's germline CDR1 is GTSNPN and CDR2 SVGIG (reference sequence).

The genes are TRBV11-3 and TRBJ2-5, with D possibly matching TRBD2 (6 bases). V was clipped by 5 bases and J by 1 base, with 20 bases between them. CDR3 size: 17 residues. Looked up from germline, CDR1 is SGHNT and CDR2 is YENEEA. CDR3 protein: CASSGEGRPSFQETQYF. CDR3 coding DNA: TGTGCCAGCAGCGGAGAGGGGAGGCCATCATTCCAAGAGACCCAGTACTTC.

The chain uses TRBV11-2 and TRBJ2-1; 8 bases match TRBD1. Germline V gene data show CDR1 as SGHAT and CDR2 as FQNNGV. The CDR3 loop spans 14 amino acids. V dropped 5 bases and J dropped 5; count of bases not matched to a gene: 5. CDR3 DNA sequence: TGTGCCAGCAGCCGTACAGGGGGGAACAATGAGCAGTTCTTC. It yields the protein CASSRTGGNNEQFF.

The rearrangement uses TRBV5-6 and TRBJ2-3, with D unclear. CDR1 SGHDT and CDR2 YYEEEE come from the germline V gene. The CDR3 extends over 16 amino acids. The ends were cut back, 2 bases at V and 0 bases at J, with 13 bases in the middle. CDR3 in amino acids: CASSLFGRPSTDTQYF. Here the CDR3 DNA reads TGTGCCAGCAGCTTATTCGGCAGGCCGAGCACAGATACGCAGTATTTT.

V and J are TRBV19 and TRBJ2-1; a possible D gene is TRBD1 (5 bases). The V and J ends lost 3 bases and 8 bases respectively, with 11 bases between them. The CDR3 spans 13 residues. In germline, CDR1 is LNHDA, CDR2 SQIVND (reference sequence). The CDR3: CASSIQGKDEQFF. DNA for the CDR3: TGTGCCAGTAGTATCCAGGGAAAGGATGAGCAGTTCTTC.

This clone was observed a few times. J is TRBJ1-2 and V is TRBV27, with TRBD1 matching over 8 bases. Looked up from germline, CDR1 is MNHEY and CDR2 is SMNVEV (reference sequence). The CDR3 is 13 residues long. J lost 8 bases, V lost 3 bases, and 5 bases had no gene match. CDR3 nucleotides: TGTGCCAGCAGTTTTACAGGGGGTTCGGGCTACACCTTC. Residues: CASSFTGGSGYTF.